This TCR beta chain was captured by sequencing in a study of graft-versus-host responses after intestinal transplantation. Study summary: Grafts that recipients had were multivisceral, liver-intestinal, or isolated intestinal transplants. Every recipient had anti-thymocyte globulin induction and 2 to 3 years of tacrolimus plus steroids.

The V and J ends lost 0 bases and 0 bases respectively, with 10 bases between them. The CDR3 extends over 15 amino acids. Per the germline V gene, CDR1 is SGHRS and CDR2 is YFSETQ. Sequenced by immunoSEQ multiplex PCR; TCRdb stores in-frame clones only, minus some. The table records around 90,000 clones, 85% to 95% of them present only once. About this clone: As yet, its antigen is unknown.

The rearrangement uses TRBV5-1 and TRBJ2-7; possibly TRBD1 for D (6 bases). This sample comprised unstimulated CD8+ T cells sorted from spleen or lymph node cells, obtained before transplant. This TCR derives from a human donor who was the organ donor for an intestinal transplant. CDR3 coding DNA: TGCGCCAGCAGCTTGGATCAGGGGATCTCCTACGAGCAGTACTTC. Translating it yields CASSLDQGISYEQYF.